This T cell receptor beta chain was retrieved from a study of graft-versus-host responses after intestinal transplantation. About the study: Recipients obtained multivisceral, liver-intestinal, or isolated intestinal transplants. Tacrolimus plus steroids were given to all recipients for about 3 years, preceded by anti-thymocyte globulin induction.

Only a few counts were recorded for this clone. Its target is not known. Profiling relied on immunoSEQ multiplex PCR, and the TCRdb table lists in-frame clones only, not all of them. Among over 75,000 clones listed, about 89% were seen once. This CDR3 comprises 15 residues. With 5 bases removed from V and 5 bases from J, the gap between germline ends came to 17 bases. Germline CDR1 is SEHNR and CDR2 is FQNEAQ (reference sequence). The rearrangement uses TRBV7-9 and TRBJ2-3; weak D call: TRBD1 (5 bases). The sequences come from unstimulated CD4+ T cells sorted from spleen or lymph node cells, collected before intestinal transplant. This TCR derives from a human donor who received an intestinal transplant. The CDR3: CASSLQVGPGDTQYF. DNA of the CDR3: TGTGCCAGCAGCCTACAGGTGGGCCCCGGAGATACGCAGTATTTT.